Each of the 17 T cell receptor beta chains below was sequenced from the same sample in a study of PD-1 blockade in classical Hodgkin lymphoma. The protocol was immunoSEQ multiplex PCR, while the TCRdb copy is restricted to in-frame clones and leaves out a portion. The repertoire holds 90,000 to 95,000 clones, with roughly nine tenths as singletons. Relapses following autologous stem cell transplantation were seen in all patients, with brentuximab vedotin exposure varying. Sequencing was performed on peripheral blood mononuclear cells (PBMCs), taken before the second cycle of nivolumab. These TCRs come from a human donor with classical Hodgkin lymphoma.

The chain couples TRBV15 to TRBJ2-5; D remains unclear. Trimming cost V 3 bases and J 2 bases, with 13 bases left between them. The CDR3 totals 15 residues. Germline-derived CDR1 and CDR2 are LNHNV and YYDKDF (reference sequence). The CDR3 sequence is CATSRDRAPQETQYF. The CDR3 region has the DNA TGTGCCACCAGCAGGGATCGCGCTCCACAAGAGACCCAGTACTTC.

This clone was seen a handful of times. The J gene is TRBJ1-3, the V gene TRBV9, with D hard to call. CDR3 size: 16 residues. From germline, CDR1 is SGDLS and CDR2 YYNGEE. Between the trimmed V and J ends, which lost 2 bases and 0 bases, there was a span of 12 bases. CDR3 DNA: TGTGCCAGCAGCGTTCTGACGGGTTTCTCTGGAAACACCATATATTTT. Protein sequence: CASSVLTGFSGNTIYF.

This clone occurred once. CDR3 region: CASSYVTGEQFF. The CDR3 nucleotides read TGTGCCAGCAGTTACGTTACCGGTGAGCAGTTCTTC. The V and J genes are TRBV6-6 and TRBJ2-1; D is unresolved. The CDR3 covers 12 residues. Between the trimmed V and J ends, which lost 2 bases and 9 bases, there was a span of 8 bases. CDR1 is MNHNY, CDR2 SVGAGI, per germline (reference sequence).

The rearrangement joins TRBV20-1 to TRBJ1-1; D ambiguous. Trimming left V 3 bases short and J 4 bases short, with 3 bases between. The CDR3 covers 10 residues. The germline gives CDR1 DFQATT, CDR2 SNEGSKA (reference sequence). CDR3: CSARTTEAFF. The CDR3 coding sequence is TGCAGTGCTAGGACCACTGAAGCTTTCTTT.

The chain uses TRBV6-1 and TRBJ1-1; D not resolved. CDR3 size: 13 residues. Germline CDR1 is MNHNS and CDR2 is SASEGT. The V end was cut by 8 bases, the J end by 7 bases, with 17 bases between. DNA of the CDR3: TGTGCCAGCGGTCAATCCGGTCGGGATGAAGCTTTCTTT. As protein: CASGQSGRDEAFF.

This chain uses TRBV6-5 with TRBJ2-5; D might be TRBD2 (6 bases). The CDR3 has 15 amino acids. Trimming cost V 5 bases and J 1 base, with 14 bases left between them. CDR1 is MNHEY and CDR2 is SVGAGI in the germline V gene. The CDR3 loop is CASSAGLTGQETQYF. CDR3 nucleotides: TGTGCCAGCAGTGCGGGACTCACAGGCCAAGAGACCCAGTACTTC.

This CDR3 is CASSLAEDSGYTF. The CDR3 DNA reads TGTGCCAGCAGCTTAGCGGAGGACAGCGGCTACACCTTC. V usage is TRBV7-6 and J usage is TRBJ1-2, with D possibly matching TRBD1 (6 bases). The germline V gene has CDR1 SGHVS and CDR2 FNYEAQ. The CDR3 is 13 residues long. V lost 0 bases and J 8 bases, leaving 10 bases between the germline ends.

The V and J genes are TRBV2 and TRBJ2-3, with a tentative D call TRBD1 (6 bases). This CDR3 region has 14 residues. In germline, CDR1 is SNHLY, CDR2 FYNNEI. The V gene lost 11 bases and the J gene lost 2 bases, with 17 bases spanning the gap. CDR3 in DNA: TGTGCCTTCAGGGGCCGTTTCTCCACAGATACGCAGTATTTT. This gives the protein CAFRGRFSTDTQYF.

The rearrangement joins TRBV19 to TRBJ2-2; D gene unclear. The CDR3 sequence is 14 residues long. The V end was cut by 0 bases, the J end by 5 bases, with 7 bases between. The germline V gene has CDR1 LNHDA and CDR2 SQIVND (reference sequence). The CDR3 spells CASSIDSATGELFF. The CDR3 DNA sequence: TGTGCCAGTAGTATAGATTCGGCAACCGGGGAGCTGTTTTTT.

The genes are TRBV6-6 and TRBJ2-3; 11 bases map to TRBD2. With 10 bases clipped from V and 1 base from J, the junction kept 7 bases outside the gene matches. The germline V gene has CDR1 MNHNY and CDR2 SVGAGI (reference sequence). CDR3 size: 15 residues. In DNA form, the CDR3 reads TGTGCCAACGGAACTAGCGGGAGTGGCACAGATACGCAGTATTTT. This codes for CANGTSGSGTDTQYF.

V is TRBV5-8 and J is TRBJ1-1; 7 nucleotides line up with TRBD1. The V segment lost 0 bases and the J segment 3 bases; nucleotides outside the gene matches: 5. CDR1 is SGHTS and CDR2 is YDEGEE in the germline V gene. The CDR3 is 15 residues long. CDR3 sequence reads: CASSLVQGTDTEAFF. Written as DNA, the CDR3 is TGTGCCAGCAGCTTGGTACAGGGGACTGACACTGAAGCTTTCTTT. The full variable domain, completed using reference TRBV5-8 and TRBJ1-1, is EAGVTQSPTHLIKTRGQQATLRCSPISGHTSVYWYQQALGLGLQFLLWYDEGEERNRGNFPPRFSGRQFPNYSSELNVNALELEDSALYLCASSLVQGTDTEAFFGQGTRLTVV.

The chain couples TRBV5-1 to TRBJ2-5; the D gene is possibly TRBD2 (5 bases). V was trimmed by 0 bases and J by 1 base, leaving 7 bases between them. From germline, CDR1 is SGHRS and CDR2 YFSETQ. The CDR3 is made up of 14 amino acids. CDR3 in amino acids: CASSLGETQETQYF. DNA of the CDR3: TGCGCCAGCAGCTTGGGGGAGACCCAAGAGACCCAGTACTTC.

V is TRBV28 and J is TRBJ2-3, with 7 nucleotides matching TRBD1. From germline, CDR1 is MDHEN and CDR2 SYDVKM. V was clipped by 3 bases and J by 2 bases; unmatched bases: 17. The CDR3 has 19 residues. CDR3 DNA: TGTGCCAGCAGTTTTCTCCTCGTGCTACAGGGGCCTCACACAGATACGCAGTATTTT. It codes for CASSFLLVLQGPHTDTQYF.

This chain connects TRBV29-1 to TRBJ2-7; tentatively, D is TRBD2 (6 bases). The length of the CDR3 is 12 residues. V lost 6 bases and J 0 bases, leaving 9 bases between the germline ends. Germline V gene lookup returns CDR1 SQVTM and CDR2 ANQGSEA. The CDR3, as DNA: TGCAGCGTGGTCGGGAGCTCCTACGAGCAGTACTTC. Translation gives CSVVGSSYEQYF.

J is TRBJ1-1 and V is TRBV7-9; no definite D call. Per the germline V gene, CDR1 is SEHNR and CDR2 is FQNEAQ (reference sequence). Trimming took off 2 bases at V and 3 bases at J, with 4 bases between the two ends. CDR3 size: 12 residues. The CDR3 loop is CASSLLDTEAFF. CDR3 bases: TGTGCCAGCAGCTTATTGGACACTGAAGCTTTCTTT. The full variable domain, completed using reference TRBV7-9 and TRBJ1-1, is DTGVSQNPRHKITKRGQNVTFRCDPISEHNRLYWYRQTLGQGPEFLTYFQNEAQLEKSRLLSDRFSAERPKGSFSTLEIQRTEQGDSAMYLCASSLLDTEAFFGQGTRLTVV.

The chain uses TRBV19 and TRBJ2-3, with D possibly TRBD2 on 6 matching bases. Germline-derived CDR1 and CDR2 are LNHDA and SQIVND (reference sequence). The V end was cut by 4 bases, the J end by 10 bases, with 18 bases between. There are 14 residues in the CDR3. The CDR3 DNA is TGTGCCAGTAGTAAGGTGGGCTCGGGGAGGTCGCAGTATTTT. Amino acids: CASSKVGSGRSQYF.

In DNA form, the CDR3 reads TGCAGCGTTGAACAGGGACCAGATACGCAGTATTTT. This encodes CSVEQGPDTQYF. The chain joins TRBV29-1 to TRBJ2-3; D is possibly TRBD1 or TRBD2 (5 bases each). This CDR3 is built from 12 residues. Trimming removed 2 bases from V and 4 bases from J, with 7 bases in between. Germline V CDR1 and CDR2: SQVTM, ANQGSEA.